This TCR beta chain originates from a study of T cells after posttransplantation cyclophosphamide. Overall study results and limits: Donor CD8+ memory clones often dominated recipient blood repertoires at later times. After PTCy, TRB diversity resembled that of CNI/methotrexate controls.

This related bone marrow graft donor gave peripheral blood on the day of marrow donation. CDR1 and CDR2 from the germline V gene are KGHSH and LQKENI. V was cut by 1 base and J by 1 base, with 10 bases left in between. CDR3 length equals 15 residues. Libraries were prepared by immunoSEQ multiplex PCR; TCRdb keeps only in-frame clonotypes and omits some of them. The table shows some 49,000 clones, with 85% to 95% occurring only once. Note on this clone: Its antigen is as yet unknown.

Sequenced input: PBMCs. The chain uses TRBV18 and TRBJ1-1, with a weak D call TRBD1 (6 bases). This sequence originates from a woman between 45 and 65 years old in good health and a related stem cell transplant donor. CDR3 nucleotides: TGTGCCAGCTCACCACTTGGGGGCGGGAACACTGAAGCTTTCTTT. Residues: CASSPLGGGNTEAFF.